The rows below give T cell receptor beta chains drawn from one sample of a study of cytomegalovirus exposure and HLA in healthy donors. The assay was immunoSEQ multiplex PCR, and TCRdb's table has in-frame clones only and misses some. The repertoire consists of 150,000 to 200,000 clones, with 84% occurring once and the leading ten covering approximately 2.4%. Sequencing was done on a sample of PBMCs. These receptors were taken from a woman aged 45-59 years in good health and CMV-seropositive. Both conserved end residues are part of each CDR3. A D gene is named only where the DNA matches it firmly. The size of a clone is reported for some rows only, either as once, few or many, or as a class for expanded clones.

V,D,size,J,CDR3,DNA
TRBV18,NA,NA,TRBJ1-3,CASSPPPGIGNTIYF,TGTGCCAGCTCACCACCGCCGGGGATTGGAAACACCATATATTTT
TRBV7-9,NA,NA,TRBJ2-2,CSSSHSTPAGYTGELFF,TGTTCCAGCAGCCATTCCACCCCGGCGGGGTACACCGGGGAGCTGTTTTTT
TRBV2,TRBD1,NA,TRBJ1-1,CACHQGGFSEAFF,TGTGCCTGCCATCAGGGGGGTTTCTCTGAAGCTTTCTTT
TRBV5-1,TRBD1,NA,TRBJ1-2,CASSLAQGAGGYTF,TGCGCCAGCAGCTTGGCTCAGGGGGCCGGTGGCTACACCTTC
TRBV6-5,TRBD2,NA,TRBJ2-1,CATRRTGGKGNEQFF,TGTGCCACCCGAAGGACCGGGGGGAAGGGCAATGAGCAGTTCTTC
TRBV25-1,NA,NA,TRBJ1-2,CASSDIHQGYHGYTF,TGTGCCAGCAGTGATATACATCAGGGGTACCATGGCTACACCTTC
TRBV5-1,NA,NA,TRBJ1-2,CASRVGRDYGYTF,TGCGCCAGCAGGGTGGGCAGGGACTATGGCTACACCTTC
TRBV28,NA,NA,TRBJ2-2,CASSLFFTGELFF,TGTGCCAGCAGTTTGTTCTTCACCGGGGAGCTGTTTTTT
TRBV23-1,TRBD1,NA,TRBJ2-1,CASSPGQRSYNEQFF,TGCGCCAGCAGTCCGGGACAGCGATCCTACAATGAGCAGTTCTTC
TRBV7-3,TRBD2,NA,TRBJ2-5,CASRPAGSETQYF,TGTGCCAGCAGACCAGCGGGGTCAGAGACCCAGTACTTC
TRBV7-9,TRBD2,NA,TRBJ2-1,CASSPSGASSYNEQFF,TGTGCCAGCAGCCCGAGCGGGGCCAGCTCCTACAATGAGCAGTTCTTC
TRBV5-4,NA,NA,TRBJ2-1,CASSLTQRNEQFF,TGTGCCAGCAGCCTAACACAGAGAAATGAGCAGTTCTTC
TRBV28,TRBD1,NA,TRBJ2-7,CASRDRLNEQYF,TGTGCCAGCAGGGACAGGTTGAACGAGCAGTACTTC
TRBV10-2,NA,few,TRBJ1-1,CASTNPPGAEAFF,TGCGCCAGCACTAATCCCCCCGGGGCTGAAGCTTTCTTT
TRBV5-4,NA,NA,TRBJ2-2,CASSLEQYSNTGELFF,TGTGCCAGCAGCTTGGAACAGTATTCGAACACCGGGGAGCTGTTTTTT
TRBV18,TRBD1,NA,TRBJ1-2,CASSPGTGGEGDYGYTF,TGTGCCAGCTCACCCGGGACAGGGGGCGAAGGAGACTATGGCTACACCTTC
TRBV5-1,NA,NA,TRBJ1-1,CASSLATGLGYTEAFF,TGCGCCAGCAGCTTGGCGACAGGCCTGGGGTACACTGAAGCTTTCTTT
TRBV7-3,NA,NA,TRBJ1-5,CASSLGQLSNQPQHF,TGTGCCAGCAGCTTAGGACAGCTTAGCAATCAGCCCCAGCATTTT
TRBV6-5,NA,NA,TRBJ1-6,CASSDQGYNSPLHF,TGTGCCAGCAGTGACCAGGGTTACAATTCACCCCTCCACTTT
TRBV14,NA,NA,TRBJ1-3,CASSQGWGREGSGNTIYF,TGTGCCAGCAGCCAAGGTTGGGGCCGAGAAGGGTCTGGAAACACCATATATTTT
TRBV5-1,TRBD2,NA,TRBJ2-3,CASSSWTSGGGTDTQYF,TGCGCCAGCAGCTCCTGGACTAGCGGGGGGGGCACAGATACGCAGTATTTT
TRBV9,TRBD2,NA,TRBJ2-3,CASSEIWTSGGVDTQYF,TGTGCCAGCAGCGAGATATGGACTAGCGGGGGGGTTGATACGCAGTATTTT
TRBV7-3,TRBD2,NA,TRBJ2-1,CASSFGGGNEQFF,TGTGCCAGCAGCTTCGGGGGGGGCAACGAGCAGTTCTTC
TRBV11-3,NA,NA,TRBJ2-1,CASSKRGSNEQFF,TGTGCCAGCAGCAAAAGAGGGTCCAATGAGCAGTTCTTC
TRBV5-1,TRBD1,NA,TRBJ1-6,CASSSWGQGASPLHF,TGCGCCAGCAGCTCCTGGGGACAGGGGGCTTCACCCCTCCACTTT
TRBV6-5,NA,NA,TRBJ1-5,CASIPRGGQPQHF,TGTGCCAGCATTCCCCGGGGGGGTCAGCCCCAGCATTTT
TRBV5-1,TRBD1,NA,TRBJ1-4,CASSFGRGRGNEKLFF,TGCGCCAGCAGCTTCGGACGGGGCAGGGGGAATGAAAAACTGTTTTTT
TRBV19,TRBD1,NA,TRBJ1-5,CASSIDRGTLEPQHF,TGTGCCAGTAGTATAGACAGGGGGACGTTGGAGCCCCAGCATTTT
TRBV5-1,NA,NA,TRBJ2-5,CASSLETGTQETQYF,TGCGCCAGCAGCTTGGAAACAGGGACCCAAGAGACCCAGTACTTC
TRBV7-6,NA,NA,TRBJ1-3,CASSLGSGGNTIYF,TGTGCCAGCAGCTTAGGGTCAGGTGGAAACACCATATATTTT
TRBV10-3,TRBD2,NA,TRBJ2-7,CAISGLAGGISEQYF,TGCGCCATCAGCGGACTAGCGGGGGGAATAAGCGAGCAGTACTTC